The T cell receptor beta chain described here comes from a study of metastatic and nonmetastatic thyroid tumors. Study-level background: Peripheral blood and tumor or nodule samples from malignant and benign thyroid patients were compared. Whole-study findings and limits: TCR beta diversity was reportedly significantly higher in malignant thyroid tumors than benign nodules, in blood and tumor.

Per the authors' pipeline: For papillary thyroid cancer, a distant-metastasis classifier was constructed from CDR3 differences observed across clinicopathological groups. TCRdb re-clonotyped the PCR reads through MiXCR. TCRdb's processing, not the study's, gives the V and J calls here. The sample yields around 28,000 clones, around 3.5% seen once. In this sample, this clone turned up many times. Its antigen is unidentified. CDR1 and CDR2 (germline): LGHDT, YNNKEL (reference sequence). Losses at the gene ends were 3 bases for V and 6 bases for J; bases not matched to a gene: 4. The CDR3 contains 15 residues. Patients underwent thyroid surgery, and none had received any treatment before it.

Sequencing input: blood. This receptor was identified in a male donor with papillary thyroid cancer or a benign thyroid nodule (not recorded which). Some clones in this sample may be carry-over from other donors' samples. The chain carries TRBV3-1 and TRBJ2-1; 11 bases align to TRBD2. The CDR3 sequence: CASSHGTSGSNEQFF. The DNA of the CDR3 is TGTGCCAGCAGCCATGGGACTAGCGGTTCCAATGAGCAGTTCTTC.